Each of the 17 T cell receptor beta chains below was sequenced from the same sample in a study of cytomegalovirus exposure and HLA in healthy donors. The table came from immunoSEQ multiplex PCR; TCRdb's copy has only in-frame clones and leaves some out. The sample records tens of thousands of clones, about 93% being singletons. The specimen sequenced was PBMCs. The receptors come from a young man in good health and CMV-seronegative.

The V call is TRBV7-9, the J call TRBJ2-1; D is perhaps TRBD1 (6 bases). The germline V gene has CDR1 SEHNR and CDR2 FQNEAQ (reference sequence). The CDR3 length is 16 residues. Between the trimmed V and J ends, which lost 5 bases and 9 bases, there was a span of 23 bases. Here the CDR3 DNA reads TGTGCCAGCAGCCCAGCCGGGCAGGGGATTATGTTTGAGCAGTTCTTC. This translates into CASSPAGQGIMFEQFF.

This clone came up once. CDR3 coding DNA: TGCGCCAGCAGTTGGAGACAGGACAATGAGCAGTTCTTC. Protein: CASSWRQDNEQFF. V gene TRBV10-1 combines with J gene TRBJ2-1; maybe TRBD1 (6 bases). Germline-derived CDR1 and CDR2 are WNHNN and SYGVQD (reference sequence). The CDR3 is 13 residues long. Trimming took off 5 bases at V and 5 bases at J, with 10 bases between the two ends.

This clone came up once. The V call is TRBV25-1, the J call TRBJ1-5; the D is unclear. This CDR3 is built from 15 residues. The germline V gene has CDR1 MGHDK and CDR2 SYGVNS. Trimming cost V 1 base and J 12 bases, with 19 bases left between them. The CDR3 region has the DNA TGTGCCAGCAGTGAATCGGCGGGCCCCTCGCTTGTCCAGCATTTT. Translating it yields CASSESAGPSLVQHF.

This rearrangement joins TRBV18 to TRBJ2-7; TRBD2 matches 9 bases. The CDR3 is 14 residues long. With V trimmed by 3 bases and J by 3 bases, 3 bases remained unmatched. From germline, CDR1 is KGHSH and CDR2 LQKENI. This chain's CDR3 is CASSPLSGGYEQYF. DNA for the CDR3: TGTGCCAGCTCACCCCTTAGCGGGGGCTACGAGCAGTACTTC.

The chain employs TRBV6-1 and TRBJ1-5, with D hard to call. Germline V gene data show CDR1 as MNHNS and CDR2 as SASEGT. The V gene lost 4 bases and the J gene lost 6 bases, with 16 bases spanning the gap. The CDR3 sequence is 15 residues long. The CDR3 nucleotides read TGTGCCAGCAGTGCCGCCATCCGGAGGAGTCAGCCCCAGCATTTT. It specifies CASSAAIRRSQPQHF.

The chain has TRBV7-8 and TRBJ2-3, with a weak D call TRBD1 (6 bases). The germline gives CDR1 SGHVS, CDR2 FQNEAQ. CDR3 size: 14 residues. Trimming took off 2 bases at V and 2 bases at J, with 8 bases between the two ends. The CDR3 coding sequence is TGTGCCAGCAGCTTAACAGGGTACACAGATACGCAGTATTTT. Translated: CASSLTGYTDTQYF.

This clone showed up just once. The V call is TRBV5-1, the J call TRBJ2-5; TRBD1 is a possible D gene (5 bases). The V end was cut by 2 bases, the J end by 2 bases, with 13 bases between. The CDR3 has 15 residues. Germline CDR1 SGHRS, CDR2 YFSETQ. For the CDR3, the DNA is TGCGCCAGCAGCTTCCTAGTAGGGGAACAAGAGACCCAGTACTTC. Its protein product is CASSFLVGEQETQYF.

V gene TRBV19 combines with J gene TRBJ2-3, with D perhaps matching TRBD1 (6 bases). From germline, CDR1 is LNHDA and CDR2 SQIVND (reference sequence). Between the trimmed V and J ends, which lost 4 bases and 13 bases, there was a span of 12 bases. CDR3 size: 11 residues. CDR3: CASSTTGYKYF. CDR3 nucleotide sequence: TGTGCCAGTAGTACGACAGGCTATAAGTATTTT.

V gene TRBV9 combines with J gene TRBJ2-3; TRBD2 might be the D (6 bases). The CDR3 consists of 18 residues. V was trimmed by 0 bases and J by 0 bases, leaving 17 bases between them. Per the germline V gene, CDR1 is SGDLS and CDR2 is YYNGEE. The CDR3 sequence is CASSVVVGGLQSTDTQYF. In DNA form, the CDR3 reads TGTGCCAGCAGCGTAGTGGTTGGGGGACTGCAGAGCACAGATACGCAGTATTTT.

The chain uses TRBV27 and TRBJ2-3; unclear D gene. Trimming pared 2 bases from V and 0 bases from J, leaving 18 bases between. The germline CDR1 and CDR2 sequences are MNHEY and SMNVEV (reference sequence). The length of the CDR3 is 18 residues. CDR3 loop: CASSLRPRTGFSTDTQYF. CDR3 bases: TGTGCCAGCAGTTTACGTCCCCGAACTGGTTTTAGCACAGATACGCAGTATTTT.

A single count supports this clone. This chain connects TRBV30 to TRBJ1-4; 7 bases fit TRBD1. The CDR3 spans 13 residues. Germline CDR1 GTSNPN, CDR2 SVGIG (reference sequence). The J segment lost 8 bases and the V segment lost 5 bases, leaving 8 bases of the junction unmatched. CDR3 sequence (DNA): TGTGCCTGGGGACCAGGGGGTGCGGAAAAACTGTTTTTT. This encodes CAWGPGGAEKLFF.

The genes are TRBV7-6 and TRBJ2-7; D unclear. V gave up 0 bases and J gave up 2 bases, with 11 bases separating them. CDR1 is SGHVS, CDR2 FNYEAQ, per germline. The CDR3 extends over 15 amino acids. CDR3 sequence: CASSLAQRQTYEQYF. DNA for the CDR3: TGTGCCAGCAGCTTAGCGCAACGTCAGACCTACGAGCAGTACTTC.

The V gene is TRBV7-3, the J gene TRBJ1-1, with D unresolved. CDR1 SGHTA and CDR2 FQGTGA come from the germline V gene. The CDR3 is made up of 15 amino acids. The V end was cut by 0 bases, the J end by 0 bases, with 8 bases between. CDR3 loop: CASSLTREMNTEAFF. The CDR3 DNA follows: TGTGCCAGCAGCTTAACGAGGGAAATGAACACTGAAGCTTTCTTT.

V usage is TRBV5-6 and J usage is TRBJ2-2, with 10 bases lining up with TRBD2. Germline assignment: CDR1 SGHDT and CDR2 YYEEEE. The CDR3 is 17 amino acids. Germline trimming cut 1 base from V and 1 base from J; bases unmatched to any gene: 4. CDR3 DNA sequence: TGTGCCAGCAGCTTGTTAGCGGGAGGACAGAACACCGGGGAGCTGTTTTTT. This gives the protein CASSLLAGGQNTGELFF. The whole variable domain, remainder taken from reference TRBV5-6 and TRBJ2-2, is DAGVTQSPTHLIKTRGQQVTLRCSPKSGHDTVSWYQQALGQGPQFIFQYYEEEERQRGNFPDRFSGHQFPNYSSELNVNALLLGDSALYLCASSLLAGGQNTGELFFGEGSRLTVL.

The chain couples TRBV7-3 to TRBJ2-3, with 11 nucleotides matching TRBD2. The germline gives CDR1 SGHTA, CDR2 FQGTGA. The length of the CDR3 is 17 residues. With V trimmed by 4 bases and J by 4 bases, 10 bases remained unmatched. Here the CDR3 reads CASSYLSGGAGADTQYF. The CDR3 DNA follows: TGTGCCAGCAGCTACCTTAGCGGGGGGGCCGGGGCAGATACGCAGTATTTT.

The chain recombines TRBV15 with TRBJ2-5; D may be TRBD1 (5 bases). V gave up 1 base and J gave up 2 bases, with 14 bases separating them. Germline loops: CDR1 LNHNV, CDR2 YYDKDF (reference sequence). The CDR3 spans 16 residues. CDR3 sequence: CATSRGDRAQQETQYF. The DNA for the CDR3 is TGTGCCACCAGCAGAGGTGACAGAGCACAGCAAGAGACCCAGTACTTC.

The chain recombines TRBV28 with TRBJ2-5, with TRBD1 matching over 7 bases. The CDR3 loop spans 15 amino acids. Germline-derived CDR1 and CDR2 are MDHEN and SYDVKM. V lost 5 bases to trimming and J lost 3 bases; unmatched junction nucleotides: 9. CDR3 in amino acids: CASSTTGVEEETQYF. CDR3 DNA: TGTGCCAGCAGTACCACAGGGGTTGAAGAAGAGACCCAGTACTTC. Based on the CDR3 plus reference TRBV28 and TRBJ2-5, the full variable domain is DVKVTQSSRYLVKRTGEKVFLECVQDMDHENMFWYRQDPGLGLRLIYFSYDVKMKEKGDIPEGYSVSREKKERFSLILESASTNQTSMYLCASSTTGVEEETQYFGPGTRLLVL.